The text below deals with one T cell receptor (beta chain). Antigen: not known. This entry comes from a study of cytomegalovirus exposure and HLA in healthy donors. Whole-study results and caveats: Owing to their indistinguishability, certain V segments, notably TRBV6-2 and TRBV6-3, were excluded. In a later analysis, productive TCRs from donors in an Asian-associated ancestry cluster reportedly carried fewer N-insertions than the cohort mean.

CDR3 length equals 16 residues. CDR1 is LNHDA and CDR2 is SQIVND in the germline V gene (reference sequence). V lost 5 bases to trimming and J lost 2 bases; unmatched junction nucleotides: 10. Primers included in the PCR were 60 Vbeta and 13 Jbeta primers. Using immunoSEQ multiplex PCR, the repertoire was profiled, and TCRdb retains in-frame clones only, with some absent. This table holds under 200,000 clones, less than 80% found once. Sequencing was carried out using PBMCs. The chain carries TRBV19 and TRBJ2-7, with 9 bases matching TRBD1. This TCR was sampled from a man aged 40-55 years in good health and CMV-seronegative. CDR3 bases: TGTGCCAGTAGTGTCTCCGGGACAGGGAGGACCTACGAGCAGTACTTC. This sequence encodes CASSVSGTGRTYEQYF.